What follows describes a single T cell receptor (beta chain). Authors' processing steps: For nucleated cells, counts were estimated from reference gene primer amplification. Method: immunoSEQ multiplex PCR; TCRdb's copy keeps in-frame clones and lacks some. For V, J and clone size, that table is used; D and trimming come from the DNA. The sample has roughly 280,000 clones, less than 90% seen once. The CDR3 sequence is 12 residues long. V lost 6 bases and J lost 17, with 17 bases in between. The germline CDR1 and CDR2 sequences are SGHVS and FQNEAQ. This entry belongs to a study of blood T cell repertoires in COVID-19. In the study overall: The United States, Italy and Spain provided the acute and convalescent COVID-19 samples.

The chain couples TRBV7-8 to TRBJ1-6, with D perhaps matching TRBD1 (6 bases). The sequenced sample consisted of peripheral blood. This clonotype was sampled from a man aged 55 to 70 with acute or convalescent COVID-19. CDR3 sequence reads: CASRREGGFFHF. As DNA, the CDR3 is TGTGCCAGCAGGAGGGAGGGGGGCTTCTTCCACTTT.